The present entry profiles one T cell receptor beta chain with its context. MiXCR, run by TCRdb on the PCR reads, gives a single entry per CDR3 protein. Of some 97,000 distinct CDR3 sequences in the sample, 36% are singletons; the top ten hold 4% to 4.5%. V lost 8 bases to trimming and J lost 6 bases; unmatched junction nucleotides: 10. The CDR3 is made up of 15 amino acids. Germline V gene data show CDR1 as MNHEY and CDR2 as SMNVEV (reference sequence). Naive CD8 T cells were FACS-sorted by CD8+CD4-CCR7+CD45RA+ markers. The data are from a study of molecular identifiers for immune sequencing clone quantification.

V is TRBV27 and J is TRBJ1-5, with TRBD1 matching over 10 bases. The TCR comes from a human donor in good health. Some libraries in this study had Jurkat cell RNA spiked in. Sample: naive CD8+ T cells from blood, with Jurkat cell RNA spiked in. Indicated subset: FACS-sorted CD8+CD4-CCR7+CD45RA+ naive T cells. As DNA, the CDR3 is TGTGCCAGCCGATCCGGGACAGGGGATAGTCAGCCCCAGCATTTT. Its translation: CASRSGTGDSQPQHF.